The 7 T cell receptor beta chains below were found in one sample sequenced in a study of CD8 T cells in Susac syndrome (dated by TCRdb to the late 2010s). Libraries were made using the immunoSEQ multiplex PCR assay. RNA was extracted using the RNeasy kit, and about 0.45 to 1 ug of the RNA was reverse transcribed with random hexamers. TCRdb trimmed public reads at Q25 via fastp, called clones via MiXCR and kept in-frame beta chains. Each entry is one CDR3 protein sequence, shown with its most common DNA and genes. This sample is represented by some 170,000 distinct CDR3 sequences; around 94% of them were singletons. 0.099% of the sample is taken by the ten largest. Sequenced sample: CD4+ T cells from PBMCs. The receptor source for this set is a human donor with Susac syndrome.

The V and J genes are TRBV18 and TRBJ2-1, with D possibly TRBD2 on 6 matching bases. Germline V gene sequence: CDR1 KGHSH, CDR2 LQKENI. The CDR3 extends over 17 amino acids. Deletions cut 1 base from V and 7 bases from J, with 20 bases between. The CDR3 is CASSPLHSDYRGNEQFF. The CDR3 bases are TGTGCCAGCTCACCACTTCACTCGGACTACCGCGGGAATGAGCAGTTCTTC.

This clonotype has a single count. The chain carries TRBV4-1 and TRBJ1-4; possible D gene TRBD1, 6 bases. Per germline, CDR1 MGHRA and CDR2 YSYEKL. Trimming removed 2 bases at V and 2 bases at J, with 15 bases between. The CDR3 is 17 amino acids. For the CDR3, the DNA is TGCGCCAGCAGCCAACCGGGACAAGGCCGCACTAATGAAAAACTGTTTTTT. Its translation is CASSQPGQGRTNEKLFF.

This clonotype came up once. The J gene is TRBJ1-2, the V gene TRBV7-3; 7 bases fit TRBD1. With 2 bases clipped from V and 3 bases from J, the junction kept 3 bases outside the gene matches. The CDR3 covers 14 residues. The V gene's germline CDR1 is SGHTA and CDR2 FQGTGA. This CDR3 is CASSLDRVDYGYTF. The CDR3 region has the DNA TGTGCCAGCAGCTTAGACAGGGTAGACTATGGCTACACCTTC.

Here the CDR3 DNA reads TGTGCCAGCTCACGAGACAGGGGTAGCAATCAGCCCCAGCATTTT. It yields the protein CASSRDRGSNQPQHF. The chain has TRBV18 and TRBJ1-5, with 8 bases lining up with TRBD1. The CDR3 has 15 amino acids. V was clipped by 4 bases and J by 0 bases; unmatched bases: 2. Germline CDR1 reads KGHSH; CDR2 reads LQKENI.

V gene TRBV2 combines with J gene TRBJ1-5, with D unclear. V was cut by 3 bases and J by 1 base, with 7 bases left in between. CDR1 is SNHLY and CDR2 is FYNNEI in the germline V gene. The CDR3 contains 14 residues. The CDR3 here is CASSEITSNQPQHF. CDR3 coding DNA: TGTGCCAGCAGTGAGATTACGAGCAATCAGCCCCAGCATTTT.

The chain recombines TRBV19 with TRBJ1-2; 8 bases map to TRBD1. The CDR3 has 12 residues. Germline V CDR1 and CDR2: LNHDA, SQIVND (reference sequence). The trim removed 11 bases at V and 5 bases at J, leaving 7 bases unmatched. CDR3 amino acids: CAGPGTGYGYTF. In DNA form, the CDR3 reads TGTGCCGGTCCTGGGACAGGTTATGGCTACACCTTC.

The V gene is TRBV2, the J gene TRBJ2-7, with 8 bases identical to TRBD1. The CDR3 is 14 amino acids. V was clipped by 7 bases and J by 6 bases; unmatched bases: 11. The germline gives CDR1 SNHLY, CDR2 FYNNEI. CDR3 coding DNA: TGTGCCAGCAATCGACTATGGACAGGGAGCGAGCAGTACTTC. Protein: CASNRLWTGSEQYF. Drawing the rest from reference TRBV2 and TRBJ2-7, the complete variable domain is EPEVTQTPSHQVTQMGQEVILRCVPISNHLYFYWYRQILGQKVEFLVSFYNNEISEKSEIFDDQFSVERPDGSNFTLKIRSTKLEDSAMYFCASNRLWTGSEQYFGPGTRLTVT.